Listed below are T cell receptor beta chains from one sample, sequenced in a study of CD8+ T cells in alopecia areata. Sequenced by immunoSEQ multiplex PCR; TCRdb stores in-frame clones only, minus some. The repertoire holds over 250,000 clones, with 60% as singletons. The specimen comprised CD4+ T cells sorted from blood, sampled at roughly week 53, from a patient treated with tofacitinib. Receptor source: a human donor with alopecia areata. The CDR3 runs from the conserved cysteine through the conserved F or W. D genes are given only for firm matches. Where a row states a size, it is once, few, many or the class of an expanded clone; other rows omit it.

TRBV14	TRBD2	NA	TRBJ2-5	TGTGCCAGCAGCCCTTGGACTAGCGGGGAGAACCAAGAGACCCAGTACTTC	CASSPWTSGENQETQYF
TRBV10-3	NA	few	TRBJ2-7	TGTGCCATCAGTAAACAGGGAACCGAGCAGTACTTC	CAISKQGTEQYF
TRBV27	NA	few	TRBJ2-3	TGTGCCAGCAGCCGAAACACAGATACGCAGTATTTT	CASSRNTDTQYF
TRBV2	NA	NA	TRBJ1-6	TGTGCCAGCAGAGGTACCTATAATTCACCCCTCCACTTT	CASRGTYNSPLHF
TRBV15	NA	NA	TRBJ1-2	TGTGCCACCAGCAGGTTGACAGGTCAACCTGGCTACACCTTC	CATSRLTGQPGYTF
TRBV5-1	NA	NA	TRBJ2-5	TGCGCCTCCTCCTTTACCCAGCTCCAAGAGACCCAGTACTTC	CASSFTQLQETQYF
TRBV5-4	NA	few	TRBJ2-7	TGTGCCAGCAGCCCAGGGACACAAAACTACGAGCAGTACTTC	CASSPGTQNYEQYF
TRBV29-1	NA	NA	TRBJ2-5	TGCAGCGTTGAGACAGACCAAGAGACCCAGTACTTC	CSVETDQETQYF
TRBV30	NA	NA	TRBJ2-7	TGTGCCTGGAGTTTCCCCCCCCACGAGCAGTACTTC	CAWSFPPHEQYF
TRBV10-3	NA	NA	TRBJ2-3	TGTGCCATCTCGGCCGGACCCACAGATACGCAGTATTTT	CAISAGPTDTQYF
TRBV5-8	NA	many	TRBJ1-6	TGTGCCAGCACCCTCTTGAGCGGGACTAATTCACCCCTCCACTTT	CASTLLSGTNSPLHF
TRBV5-4	TRBD1	few	TRBJ2-1	TGTGCCAGCGGAGGGGACAGGAGCTCCTACAATGAGCAGTTCTTC	CASGGDRSSYNEQFF
TRBV6-5	TRBD2	NA	TRBJ2-3	TGTGCCAGCAGTTGGTCGGGGGGGAGCACAGATACGCAGTATTTT	CASSWSGGSTDTQYF
TRBV5-1	TRBD1	once	TRBJ2-1	TGCGCCAGCAGCTGGGACAGGGTGGATGAGCAGTTCTTC	CASSWDRVDEQFF
TRBV11-1	NA	NA	TRBJ2-5	TGTGCCAGCAGCTTAGCTGGCTTTAGGGAAGAGACCCAGTACTTC	CASSLAGFREETQYF
TRBV5-4	TRBD2	NA	TRBJ2-5	TGTGCCAGCAGCGATAAAAGACTAGCGGGGGAAGAGACCCAGTACTTC	CASSDKRLAGEETQYF
TRBV7-2	NA	NA	TRBJ1-5	TGTGCCAGCAGCCCCCAGGGAGATCAGCCCCAGCATTTT	CASSPQGDQPQHF
TRBV29-1	NA	NA	TRBJ1-2	TGCAGCGTTAAGGGAAACTATGGCTACACCTTC	CSVKGNYGYTF
TRBV4-1	TRBD1	NA	TRBJ1-5	TGCGCCAGCAGCCAAGTTCAGGGGGCAAATCAGCCCCAGCATTTT	CASSQVQGANQPQHF
TRBV20-1	NA	NA	TRBJ2-7	TGCAGTGCTAGAGGTGCTTACGAGCAGTACTTC	CSARGAYEQYF
TRBV14	NA	once	TRBJ2-5	TGTGCCAGCAGCTTAAGAGGGGCCGAAGAGACCCAGTACTTC	CASSLRGAEETQYF
TRBV29-1	NA	NA	TRBJ1-2	TGCAGCGTGACTCAGACGACCAACTATGGCTACACCTTC	CSVTQTTNYGYTF
TRBV30	TRBD2	once	TRBJ2-1	TGTGCCTGGAGCCCGACTAGCGGGGGGGCCGAAGGGTCCTACAATGAGCAGTTCTTC	CAWSPTSGGAEGSYNEQFF
TRBV29-1	TRBD1	once	TRBJ2-7	TGCAGCGCGGGTGACAGGGGGGGGTACGAGCAGTACTTC	CSAGDRGGYEQYF
TRBV29-1	NA	NA	TRBJ1-2	TGCAGCGCCGCGGATAGGTCCTATGGCTACACCTTC	CSAADRSYGYTF